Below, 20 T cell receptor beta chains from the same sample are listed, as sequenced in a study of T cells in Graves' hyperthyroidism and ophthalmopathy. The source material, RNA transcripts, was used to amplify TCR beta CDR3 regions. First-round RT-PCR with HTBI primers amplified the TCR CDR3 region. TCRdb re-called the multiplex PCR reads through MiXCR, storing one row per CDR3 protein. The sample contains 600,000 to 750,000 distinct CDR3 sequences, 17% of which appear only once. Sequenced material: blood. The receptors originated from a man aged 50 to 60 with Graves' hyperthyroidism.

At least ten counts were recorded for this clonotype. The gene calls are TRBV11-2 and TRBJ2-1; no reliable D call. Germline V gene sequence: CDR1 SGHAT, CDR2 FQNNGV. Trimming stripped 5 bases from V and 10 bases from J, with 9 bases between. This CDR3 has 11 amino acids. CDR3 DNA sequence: TGTGCCAGCAGCCCACCAGGCGAGCAGTTCTTC. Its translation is CASSPPGEQFF.

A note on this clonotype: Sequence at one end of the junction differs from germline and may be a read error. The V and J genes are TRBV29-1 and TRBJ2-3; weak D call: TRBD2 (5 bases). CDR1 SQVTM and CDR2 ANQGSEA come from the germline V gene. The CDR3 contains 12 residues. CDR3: CSVEAVTDTQYF. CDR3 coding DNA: TGCAGCGTCGAAGCGGTCACAGATACGCAGTATTTT.

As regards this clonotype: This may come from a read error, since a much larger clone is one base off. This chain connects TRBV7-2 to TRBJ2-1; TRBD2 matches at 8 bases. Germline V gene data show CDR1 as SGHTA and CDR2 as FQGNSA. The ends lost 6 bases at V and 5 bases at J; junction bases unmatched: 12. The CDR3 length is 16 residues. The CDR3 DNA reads TGTGCCAGCAGTCGAGAGGGACTAGGGTGGGACAATGAGCAGTTCTTC. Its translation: CASSREGLGWDNEQFF.

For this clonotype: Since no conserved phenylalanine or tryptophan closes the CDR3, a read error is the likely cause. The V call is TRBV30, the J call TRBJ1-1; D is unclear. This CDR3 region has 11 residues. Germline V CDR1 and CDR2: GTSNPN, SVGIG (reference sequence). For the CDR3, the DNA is TGTGCCTGTATAGTGAACACGGAAGCTTTCTCT. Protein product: CACIVNTEAFS.

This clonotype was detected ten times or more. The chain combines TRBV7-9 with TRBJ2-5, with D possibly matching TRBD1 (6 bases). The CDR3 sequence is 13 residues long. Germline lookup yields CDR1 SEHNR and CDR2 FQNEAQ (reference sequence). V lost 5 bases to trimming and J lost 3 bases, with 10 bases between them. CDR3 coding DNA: TGTGCCAGCAGCACCCGGACAGAAGAGACCCAGTACTTC. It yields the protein CASSTRTEETQYF.

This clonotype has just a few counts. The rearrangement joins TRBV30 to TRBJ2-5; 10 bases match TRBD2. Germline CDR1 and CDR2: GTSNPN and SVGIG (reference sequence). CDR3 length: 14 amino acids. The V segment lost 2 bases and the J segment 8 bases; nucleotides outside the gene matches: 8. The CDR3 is CAWSMASGRKTQYF. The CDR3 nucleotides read TGTGCCTGGAGTATGGCTAGCGGGAGAAAAACCCAGTACTTC.

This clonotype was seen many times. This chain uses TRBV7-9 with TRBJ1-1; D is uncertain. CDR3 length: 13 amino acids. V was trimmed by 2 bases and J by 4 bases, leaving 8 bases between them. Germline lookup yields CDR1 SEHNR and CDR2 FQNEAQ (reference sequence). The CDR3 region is CASSLNPSTEAFF. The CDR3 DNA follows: TGTGCCAGCAGCTTAAATCCGTCCACTGAAGCTTTCTTT.

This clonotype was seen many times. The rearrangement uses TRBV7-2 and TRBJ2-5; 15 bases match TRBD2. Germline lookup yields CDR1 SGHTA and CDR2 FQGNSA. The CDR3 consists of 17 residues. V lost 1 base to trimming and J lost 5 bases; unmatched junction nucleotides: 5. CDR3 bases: TGTGCCAGCAGCTTAGGCTGGACTAGCGGGAGGGGGGAGACCCAGTACTTC. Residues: CASSLGWTSGRGETQYF.

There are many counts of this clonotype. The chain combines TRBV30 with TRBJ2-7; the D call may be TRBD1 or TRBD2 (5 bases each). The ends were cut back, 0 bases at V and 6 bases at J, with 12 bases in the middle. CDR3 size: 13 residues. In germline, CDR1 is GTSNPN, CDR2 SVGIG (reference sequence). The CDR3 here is CAWSVGGLAEQYF. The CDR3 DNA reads TGTGCCTGGAGTGTTGGGGGTTTGGCCGAGCAGTACTTC. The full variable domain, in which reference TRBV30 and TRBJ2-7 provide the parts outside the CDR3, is SQTIHQWPATLVQPVGSPLSLECTVEGTSNPNLYWYRQAAGRGLQLLFYSVGIGQISSEVPQNLSASRPQDRQFILSSKKLLLSDSGFYLCAWSVGGLAEQYFGPGTRLTVT.

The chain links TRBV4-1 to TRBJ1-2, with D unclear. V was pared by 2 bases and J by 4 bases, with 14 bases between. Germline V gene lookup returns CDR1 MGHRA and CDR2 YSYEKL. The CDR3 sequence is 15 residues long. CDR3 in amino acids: CASSQLGNSFYGYTF. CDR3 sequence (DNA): TGCGCCAGCAGCCAACTGGGAAATTCCTTCTATGGCTACACCTTC.

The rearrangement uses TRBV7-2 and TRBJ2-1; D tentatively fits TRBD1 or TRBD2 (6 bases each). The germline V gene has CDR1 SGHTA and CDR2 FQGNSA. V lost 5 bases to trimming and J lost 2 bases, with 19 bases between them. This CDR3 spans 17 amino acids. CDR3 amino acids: CASSLDEGGRPYNEQFF. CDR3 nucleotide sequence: TGTGCCAGCAGCCTCGACGAAGGGGGGAGACCCTACAATGAGCAGTTCTTC.

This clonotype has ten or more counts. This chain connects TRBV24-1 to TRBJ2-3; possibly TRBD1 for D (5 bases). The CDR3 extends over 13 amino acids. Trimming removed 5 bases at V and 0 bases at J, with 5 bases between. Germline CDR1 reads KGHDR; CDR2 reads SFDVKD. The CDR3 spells CATSGGSTDTQYF. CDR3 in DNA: TGTGCCACCAGTGGGGGCAGCACAGATACGCAGTATTTT.

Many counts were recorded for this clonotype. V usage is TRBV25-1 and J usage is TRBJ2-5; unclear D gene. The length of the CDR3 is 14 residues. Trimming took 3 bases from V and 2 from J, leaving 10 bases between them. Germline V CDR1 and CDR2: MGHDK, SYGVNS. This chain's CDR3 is CASSEAPPQETQYF. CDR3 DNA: TGTGCCAGCAGTGAGGCACCCCCTCAAGAGACCCAGTACTTC.

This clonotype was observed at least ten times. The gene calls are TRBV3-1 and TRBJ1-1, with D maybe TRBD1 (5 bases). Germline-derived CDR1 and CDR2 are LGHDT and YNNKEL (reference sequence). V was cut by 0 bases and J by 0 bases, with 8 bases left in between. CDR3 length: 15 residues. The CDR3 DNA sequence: TGTGCCAGCAGCCAAGATTGGACAATGAACACTGAAGCTTTCTTT. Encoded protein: CASSQDWTMNTEAFF.

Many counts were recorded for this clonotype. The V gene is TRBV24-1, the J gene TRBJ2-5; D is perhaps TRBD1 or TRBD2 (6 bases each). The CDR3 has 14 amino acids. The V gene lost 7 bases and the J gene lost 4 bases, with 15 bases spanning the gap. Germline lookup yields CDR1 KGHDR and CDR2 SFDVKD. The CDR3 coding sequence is TGTGCCACCAGCGGGGGCCTGCCCATAGAGACCCAGTACTTC. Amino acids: CATSGGLPIETQYF.

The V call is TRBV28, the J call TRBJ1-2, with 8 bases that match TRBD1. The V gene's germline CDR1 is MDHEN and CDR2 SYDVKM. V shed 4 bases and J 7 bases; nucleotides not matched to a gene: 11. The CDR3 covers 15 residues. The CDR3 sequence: CASSSSPGQGGGYTF. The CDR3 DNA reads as TGTGCCAGCAGTTCATCCCCCGGACAGGGTGGTGGCTACACCTTC.

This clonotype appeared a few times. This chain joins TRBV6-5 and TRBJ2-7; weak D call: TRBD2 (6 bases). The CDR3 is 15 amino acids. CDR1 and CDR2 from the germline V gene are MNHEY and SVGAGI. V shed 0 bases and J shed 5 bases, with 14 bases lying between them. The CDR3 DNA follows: TGTGCCAGCAGTTACTCCGGGGGAGAGGGGAACGAGCAGTACTTC. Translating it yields CASSYSGGEGNEQYF.

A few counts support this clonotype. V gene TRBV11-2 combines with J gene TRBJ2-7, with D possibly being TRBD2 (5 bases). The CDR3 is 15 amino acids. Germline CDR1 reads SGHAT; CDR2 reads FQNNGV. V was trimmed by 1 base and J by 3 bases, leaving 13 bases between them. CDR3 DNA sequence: TGTGCCAGCAGCTTAGTAGCGCGAGCGGTCTACGAGCAGTACTTC. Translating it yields CASSLVARAVYEQYF. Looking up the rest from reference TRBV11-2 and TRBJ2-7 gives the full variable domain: EAGVAQSPRYKIIEKRQSVAFWCNPISGHATLYWYQQILGQGPKLLIQFQNNGVVDDSQLPKDRFSAERLKGVDSTLKIQPAKLEDSAVYLCASSLVARAVYEQYFGPGTRLTVT.

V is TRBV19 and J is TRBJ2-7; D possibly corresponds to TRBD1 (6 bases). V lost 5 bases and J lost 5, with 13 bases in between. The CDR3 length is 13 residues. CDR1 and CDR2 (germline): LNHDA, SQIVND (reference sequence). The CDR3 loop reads CASSSGTLNEQYF. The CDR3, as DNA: TGTGCCAGTAGTTCGGGGACACTCAACGAGCAGTACTTC.

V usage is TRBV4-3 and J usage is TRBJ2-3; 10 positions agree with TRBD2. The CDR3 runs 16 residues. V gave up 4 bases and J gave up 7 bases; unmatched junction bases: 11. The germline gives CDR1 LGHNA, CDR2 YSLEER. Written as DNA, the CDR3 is TGCGCCAGCAGCCGTTTTCTAGCGGGAGAGGGGAATACGCAGTATTTT. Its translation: CASSRFLAGEGNTQYF.